These 15 T cell receptor beta chains were all obtained from the same sample, sequenced in a study of T cell responses to AZD1222 COVID-19 vaccine. Assay used: immunoSEQ multiplex PCR; TCRdb lists only in-frame clones, some missing. The table shows about 170,000 clones, with 87% occurring only once. This sample comprised peripheral blood, obtained on day 0 of AZD1222 vaccination. The receptor source for this set is an adult in good health.

The chain recombines TRBV12-5 with TRBJ2-5; TRBD2 matches 12 bases. This CDR3 is built from 17 residues. Germline assignment: CDR1 LGHNT and CDR2 FRNRAP. Germline trimming cut 5 bases from V and 3 bases from J; bases unmatched to any gene: 10. This chain's CDR3 is CASGPRWTSGAKETQYF. The DNA of the CDR3 is TGTGCTAGTGGTCCACGATGGACTAGCGGGGCCAAAGAGACCCAGTACTTC.

The CDR3 region has the DNA TGTGCCAGCAGCTCGGGAGGGAGCGGGAGTGCGAGCACCGGGGAGCTGTTTTTT. It translates to CASSSGGSGSASTGELFF. The V gene is TRBV7-3, the J gene TRBJ2-2, with 8 bases that match TRBD2. The ends lost 4 bases at V and 4 bases at J; junction bases unmatched: 14. The CDR3 runs 18 residues. CDR1 is SGHTA, CDR2 FQGTGA, per germline.

The rearrangement joins TRBV19 to TRBJ2-1; D unclear. The ends were cut back, 10 bases at V and 3 bases at J, with 13 bases in the middle. The CDR3 spans 13 residues. Per germline, CDR1 LNHDA and CDR2 SQIVND (reference sequence). The CDR3 DNA reads as TGTGCCACCTCGTTTAGCAACTACAATGAGCAGTTCTTC. Translation: CATSFSNYNEQFF.

The chain combines TRBV7-6 with TRBJ2-2; possibly TRBD1 or TRBD2 for D (5 bases each). Trimming stripped 0 bases from V and 0 bases from J, with 8 bases between. The CDR3 has 16 amino acids. Germline V gene data show CDR1 as SGHVS and CDR2 as FNYEAQ. CDR3 sequence reads: CASSLAVGANTGELFF. CDR3 DNA sequence: TGTGCCAGCAGCTTAGCGGTGGGGGCGAACACCGGGGAGCTGTTTTTT.

CDR3 sequence reads: CASSPGTDYGYTF. In DNA form, the CDR3 reads TGTGCCAGCAGTCCCGGGACAGACTATGGCTACACCTTC. The genes are TRBV12-3 or TRBV12-4 and TRBJ1-2, with 7 bases identical to TRBD1. CDR3 length equals 13 residues. V shed 5 bases, J shed 3 bases, and the junction held 3 bases outside the gene matches.

This clone showed up just once. V gene TRBV10-1 combines with J gene TRBJ2-7, with 8 positions matching TRBD2. V lost 1 base and J lost 2; bases outside the gene matches: 4. The CDR3 sequence is 15 residues long. CDR1 is WNHNN and CDR2 is SYGVQD in the germline V gene (reference sequence). This CDR3 is CASSEFSGGTYEQYF. The CDR3 nucleotides are TGCGCCAGCAGTGAGTTCAGCGGGGGAACCTACGAGCAGTACTTC.

The sample holds one count of this clone. The CDR3 loop is CASSFFTIDTIYF. The DNA for the CDR3 is TGTGCCAGCAGTTTCTTCACGATCGACACCATATATTTT. The chain has TRBV28 and TRBJ1-3; no clear D gene. Germline V gene data show CDR1 as MDHEN and CDR2 as SYDVKM. The V and J ends lost 3 bases and 8 bases respectively, with 11 bases between them. CDR3 length: 13 amino acids.

The rearrangement links TRBV9 to TRBJ1-1, with 8 positions matching TRBD1. The germline V gene has CDR1 SGDLS and CDR2 YYNGEE. The V gene end was trimmed by 2 bases and the J gene end by 1 base; junction bases not matched to a gene: 4. The CDR3 sequence is 15 residues long. CDR3 amino acids: CASSVSGTGNTEAFF. The CDR3 bases are TGTGCCAGCAGCGTCTCCGGGACAGGGAACACTGAAGCTTTCTTT.

Regarding this clone: Other DNA sequences in the same sample also yield this CDR3. CDR3 DNA: TGTGCCAGCAGTATAAACTATGGCTACACCTTC. Translation: CASSINYGYTF. This sequence joins TRBV28 and TRBJ1-2; no definite D call. Per germline, CDR1 MDHEN and CDR2 SYDVKM. The CDR3 contains 11 residues. V shed 5 bases and J shed 2 bases, with 3 bases lying between them.

This clone was observed once. At one of its ends the junction is not consistent with the germline gene, which may arise from a read error. The chain employs TRBV30 and TRBJ1-3; D gene uncertain. CDR1 is GTSNPN, CDR2 SVGIG, per germline (reference sequence). The CDR3 is 13 amino acids. CDR3 nucleotide sequence: TGTGCCTGGAGAGGCGGACCGGGAAGCACCATATATTTT. The encoded protein is CAWRGGPGSTIYF. Complete variable domain (other parts from reference TRBV30 and TRBJ1-3): SQTIHQWPATLVQPVGSPLSLECTVEGTSNPNLYWYRQAAGRGLQLLFYSVGIGQISSEVPQNLSASRPQDRQFILSSKKLLLSDSGFYLCAWRGGPGSTIYFGEGSWLTVV.

This chain joins TRBV30 and TRBJ1-3; the D gene is possibly TRBD1 (5 bases). V gave up 3 bases and J gave up 2 bases, with 17 bases separating them. The CDR3 covers 16 residues. Germline V gives CDR1 GTSNPN, CDR2 SVGIG (reference sequence). CDR3 amino acids: CAWRDTTRGAGNTIYF. The CDR3 region has the DNA TGTGCCTGGAGAGACACCACTCGGGGGGCTGGAAACACCATATATTTT.

J is TRBJ2-1 and V is TRBV19, with D possibly being TRBD1 (6 bases). The germline gives CDR1 LNHDA, CDR2 SQIVND (reference sequence). V gave up 4 bases and J gave up 4 bases, with 8 bases separating them. There are 13 residues in the CDR3. The CDR3 loop is CASSRGQYNEQFF. As DNA, the CDR3 is TGTGCCAGTAGTAGGGGACAATACAATGAGCAGTTCTTC.

The CDR3 here is CASYTTGRPGEAFF. For the CDR3, the DNA is TGTGCCAGCTACACGACGGGGCGCCCGGGTGAAGCTTTCTTT. The chain links TRBV28 to TRBJ1-1; maybe TRBD1 (5 bases). The CDR3 has 14 residues. V lost 8 bases, J lost 7 bases, and 20 bases lay in between. Germline-derived CDR1 and CDR2 are MDHEN and SYDVKM.

The chain recombines TRBV27 with TRBJ1-2, with unresolved D. Per the germline V gene, CDR1 is MNHEY and CDR2 is SMNVEV (reference sequence). Trimming pared 2 bases from V and 4 bases from J, leaving 8 bases between. The CDR3 covers 13 residues. The CDR3 region is CASSLVPSYGYTF. The CDR3 region has the DNA TGTGCCAGCAGTTTAGTTCCTTCCTATGGCTACACCTTC.

J is TRBJ2-5 and V is TRBV5-1, with TRBD2 matching over 10 bases. Unmatched junction bases numbered 7, after V lost 3 bases and J lost 5 bases. CDR1 is SGHRS and CDR2 is YFSETQ in the germline V gene. The CDR3 consists of 15 residues. The CDR3 DNA sequence: TGCGCCAGCAGCTACAAAGCGGGAGGGCCGGAGACCCAGTACTTC. Translating it yields CASSYKAGGPETQYF.